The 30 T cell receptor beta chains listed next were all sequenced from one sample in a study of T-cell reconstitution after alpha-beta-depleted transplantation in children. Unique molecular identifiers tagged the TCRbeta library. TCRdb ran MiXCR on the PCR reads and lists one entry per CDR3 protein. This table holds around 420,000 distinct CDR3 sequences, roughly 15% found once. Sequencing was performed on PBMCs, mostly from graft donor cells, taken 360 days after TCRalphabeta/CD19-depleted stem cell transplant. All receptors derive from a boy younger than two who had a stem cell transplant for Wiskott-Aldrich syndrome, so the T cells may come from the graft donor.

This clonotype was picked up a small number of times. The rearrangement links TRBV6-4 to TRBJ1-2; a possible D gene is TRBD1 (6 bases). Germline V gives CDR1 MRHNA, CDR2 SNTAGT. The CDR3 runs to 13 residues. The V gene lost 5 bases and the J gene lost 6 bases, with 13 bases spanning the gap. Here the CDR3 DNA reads TGTGCCAGCAGTATCACAGGGAGAGATGGCTACACCTTC. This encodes CASSITGRDGYTF.

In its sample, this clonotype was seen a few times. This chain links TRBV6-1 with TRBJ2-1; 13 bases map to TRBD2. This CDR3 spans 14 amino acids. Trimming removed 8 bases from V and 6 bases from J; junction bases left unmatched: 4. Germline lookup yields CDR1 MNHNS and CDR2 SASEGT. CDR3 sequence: CASRTSGSRNEQFF. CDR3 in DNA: TGTGCCAGCCGGACTAGCGGGAGTCGCAATGAGCAGTTCTTC.

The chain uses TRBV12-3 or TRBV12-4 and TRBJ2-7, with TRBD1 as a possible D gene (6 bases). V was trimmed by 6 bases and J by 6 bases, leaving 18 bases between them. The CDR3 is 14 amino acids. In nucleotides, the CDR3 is TGTGCCAGCAGCCCAGGGGAACTCCCTGTCGAGCAGTACTTC. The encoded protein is CASSPGELPVEQYF.

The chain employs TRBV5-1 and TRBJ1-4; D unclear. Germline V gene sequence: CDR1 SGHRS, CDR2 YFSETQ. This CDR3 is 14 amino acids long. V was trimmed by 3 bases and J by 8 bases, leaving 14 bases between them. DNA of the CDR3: TGCGCCAGCAGCTACGGACGGGTATTCGAAAAACTGTTTTTT. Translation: CASSYGRVFEKLFF.

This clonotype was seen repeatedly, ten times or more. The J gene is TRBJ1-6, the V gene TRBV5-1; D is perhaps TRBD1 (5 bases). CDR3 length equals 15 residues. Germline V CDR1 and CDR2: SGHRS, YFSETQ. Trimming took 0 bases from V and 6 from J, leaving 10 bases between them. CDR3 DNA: TGCGCCAGCAGCTTGGCGCCGGGGCTTAATTCACCCCTCCACTTT. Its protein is CASSLAPGLNSPLHF.

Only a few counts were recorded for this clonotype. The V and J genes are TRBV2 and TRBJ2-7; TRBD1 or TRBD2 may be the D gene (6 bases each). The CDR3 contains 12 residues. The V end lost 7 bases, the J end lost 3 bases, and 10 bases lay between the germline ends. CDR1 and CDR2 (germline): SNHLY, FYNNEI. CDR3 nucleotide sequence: TGTGCCAGCACGGAGGGGGTCTACGAGCAGTACTTC. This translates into CASTEGVYEQYF.

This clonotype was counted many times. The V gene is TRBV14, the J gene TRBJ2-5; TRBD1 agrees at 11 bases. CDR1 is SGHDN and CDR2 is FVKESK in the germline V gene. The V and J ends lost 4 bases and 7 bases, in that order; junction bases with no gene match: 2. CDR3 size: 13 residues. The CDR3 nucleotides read TGTGCCAGCAGCCTGGGACAGGGGGGGACCCAGTACTTC. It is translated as CASSLGQGGTQYF.

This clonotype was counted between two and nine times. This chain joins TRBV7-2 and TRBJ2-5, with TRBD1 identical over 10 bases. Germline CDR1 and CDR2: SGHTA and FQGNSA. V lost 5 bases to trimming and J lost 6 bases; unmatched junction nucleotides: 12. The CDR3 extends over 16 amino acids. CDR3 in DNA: TGTGCCAGCAGCGACGCGGGGACAGGGGCTAGGAAGACCCAGTACTTC. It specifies CASSDAGTGARKTQYF.

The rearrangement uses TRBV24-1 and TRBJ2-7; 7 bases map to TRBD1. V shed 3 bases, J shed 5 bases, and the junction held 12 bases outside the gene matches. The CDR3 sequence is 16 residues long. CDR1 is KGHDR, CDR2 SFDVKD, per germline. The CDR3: CATSDRQGSSYHEQYF. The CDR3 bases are TGTGCCACCAGTGATCGACAGGGTAGTAGTTACCACGAGCAGTACTTC.

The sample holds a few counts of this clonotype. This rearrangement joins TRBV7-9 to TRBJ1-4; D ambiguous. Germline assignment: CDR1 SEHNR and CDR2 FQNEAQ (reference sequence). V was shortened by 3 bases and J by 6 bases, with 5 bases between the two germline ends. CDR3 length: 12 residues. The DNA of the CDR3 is TGTGCCAGCAGCTTGATTCATGAAAAACTGTTTTTT. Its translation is CASSLIHEKLFF.

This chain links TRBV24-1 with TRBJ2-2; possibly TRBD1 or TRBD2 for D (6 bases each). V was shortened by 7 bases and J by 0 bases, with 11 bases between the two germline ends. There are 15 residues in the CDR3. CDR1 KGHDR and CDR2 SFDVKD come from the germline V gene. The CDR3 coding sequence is TGTGCCACCAGGGCGGGACAACCGAACACCGGGGAGCTGTTTTTT. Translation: CATRAGQPNTGELFF.

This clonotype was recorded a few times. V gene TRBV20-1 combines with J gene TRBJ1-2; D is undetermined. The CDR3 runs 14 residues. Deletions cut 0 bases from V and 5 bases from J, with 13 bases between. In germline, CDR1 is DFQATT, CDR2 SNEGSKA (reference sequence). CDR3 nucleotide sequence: TGCAGTGCTAGAGACCTACGGAGGATTTATGGCTACACCTTC. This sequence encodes CSARDLRRIYGYTF.

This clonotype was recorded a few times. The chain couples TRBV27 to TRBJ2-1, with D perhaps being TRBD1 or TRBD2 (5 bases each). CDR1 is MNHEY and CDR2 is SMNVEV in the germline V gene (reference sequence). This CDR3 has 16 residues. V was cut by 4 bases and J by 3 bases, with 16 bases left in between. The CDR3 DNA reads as TGTGCCAGCAGTTCCCCCTTACGGGACCGCTACAATGAGCAGTTCTTC. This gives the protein CASSSPLRDRYNEQFF.

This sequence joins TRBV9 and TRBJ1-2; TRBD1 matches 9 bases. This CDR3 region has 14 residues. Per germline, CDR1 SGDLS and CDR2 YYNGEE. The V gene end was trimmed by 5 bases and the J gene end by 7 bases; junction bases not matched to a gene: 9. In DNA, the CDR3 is TGTGCCAGCAGGCGGGGGACAGGGATAGCTGGCTACACCTTC. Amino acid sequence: CASRRGTGIAGYTF.

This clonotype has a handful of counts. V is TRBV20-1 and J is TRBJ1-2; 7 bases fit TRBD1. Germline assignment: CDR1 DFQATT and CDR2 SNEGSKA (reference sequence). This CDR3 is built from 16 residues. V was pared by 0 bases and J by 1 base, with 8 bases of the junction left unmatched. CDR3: CSARETGRSFNYGYTF. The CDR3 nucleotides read TGCAGTGCTAGAGAGACAGGGAGGTCTTTTAACTATGGCTACACCTTC.

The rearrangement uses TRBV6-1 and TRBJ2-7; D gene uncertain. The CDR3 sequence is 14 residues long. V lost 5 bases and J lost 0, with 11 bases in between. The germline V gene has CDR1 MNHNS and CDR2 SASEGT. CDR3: CASSPPFRSYEQYF. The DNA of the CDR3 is TGTGCCAGCAGTCCCCCGTTCCGCTCCTACGAGCAGTACTTC.

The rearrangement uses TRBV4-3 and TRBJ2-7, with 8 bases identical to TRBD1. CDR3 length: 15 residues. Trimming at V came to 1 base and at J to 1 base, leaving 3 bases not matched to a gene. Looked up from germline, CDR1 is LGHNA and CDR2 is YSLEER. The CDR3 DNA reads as TGCGCCAGCAGCCAAGGGACAGGGAGTTCCTACGAGCAGTACTTC. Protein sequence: CASSQGTGSSYEQYF.

This chain's CDR3 is CASSVGAGGRSGNTIYF. The CDR3 DNA is TGTGCCAGCAGCGTAGGGGCTGGGGGAAGATCTGGAAACACCATATATTTT. The V gene is TRBV9, the J gene TRBJ1-3, with D perhaps matching TRBD1 (5 bases). V gave up 0 bases and J gave up 1 base, with 14 bases separating them. In germline, CDR1 is SGDLS, CDR2 YYNGEE. The CDR3 sequence is 17 residues long.

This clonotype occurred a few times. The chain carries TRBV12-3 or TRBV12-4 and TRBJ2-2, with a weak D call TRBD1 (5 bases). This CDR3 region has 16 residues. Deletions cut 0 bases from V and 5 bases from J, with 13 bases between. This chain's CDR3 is CASSLAGIRQTGELFF. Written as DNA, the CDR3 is TGTGCCAGCAGTTTAGCGGGGATTAGACAGACCGGGGAGCTGTTTTTT.

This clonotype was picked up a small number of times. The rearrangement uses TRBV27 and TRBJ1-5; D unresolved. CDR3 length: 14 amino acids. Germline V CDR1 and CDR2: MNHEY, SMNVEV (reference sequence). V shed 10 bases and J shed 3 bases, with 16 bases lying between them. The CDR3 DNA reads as TGTGCCATCCTGAGGGCTCCTTACAATCAGCCCCAGCATTTT. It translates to CAILRAPYNQPQHF.

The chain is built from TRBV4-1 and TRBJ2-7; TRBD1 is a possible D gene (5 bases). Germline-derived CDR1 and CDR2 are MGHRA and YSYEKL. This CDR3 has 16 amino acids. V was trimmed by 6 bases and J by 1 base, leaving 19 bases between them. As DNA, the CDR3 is TGCGCCAGCAGTTTTATTGGACACCCCCTGTCCTACGAGCAGTACTTC. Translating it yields CASSFIGHPLSYEQYF.

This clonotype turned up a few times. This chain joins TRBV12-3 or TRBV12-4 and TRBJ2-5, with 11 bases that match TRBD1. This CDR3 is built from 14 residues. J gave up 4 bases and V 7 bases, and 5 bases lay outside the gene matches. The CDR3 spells CASNPGQGGETQYF. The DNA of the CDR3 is TGTGCCAGCAACCCGGGACAGGGGGGAGAGACCCAGTACTTC.

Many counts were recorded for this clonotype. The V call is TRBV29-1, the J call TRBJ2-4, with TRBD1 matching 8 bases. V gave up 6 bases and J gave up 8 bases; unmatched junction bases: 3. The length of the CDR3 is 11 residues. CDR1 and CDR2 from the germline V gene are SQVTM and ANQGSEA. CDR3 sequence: CSVGQGHIQYF. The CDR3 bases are TGCAGCGTCGGACAGGGACACATTCAGTACTTC.

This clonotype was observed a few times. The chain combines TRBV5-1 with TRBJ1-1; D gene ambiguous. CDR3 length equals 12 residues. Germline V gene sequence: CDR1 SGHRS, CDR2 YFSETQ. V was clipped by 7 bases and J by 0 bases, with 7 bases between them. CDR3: CASGSLNTEAFF. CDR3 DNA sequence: TGCGCCAGCGGATCGTTGAACACTGAAGCTTTCTTT.

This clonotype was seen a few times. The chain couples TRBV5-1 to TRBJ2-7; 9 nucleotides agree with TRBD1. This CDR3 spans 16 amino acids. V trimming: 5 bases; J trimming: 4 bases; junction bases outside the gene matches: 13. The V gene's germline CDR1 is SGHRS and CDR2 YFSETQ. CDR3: CASRSTHNRGRYEQYF. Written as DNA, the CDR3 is TGCGCCAGCAGATCCACCCACAACAGGGGGCGATACGAGCAGTACTTC.

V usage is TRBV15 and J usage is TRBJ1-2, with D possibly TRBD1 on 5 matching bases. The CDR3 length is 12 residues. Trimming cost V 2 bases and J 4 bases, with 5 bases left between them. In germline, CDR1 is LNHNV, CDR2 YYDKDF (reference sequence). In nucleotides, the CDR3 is TGTGCCACCAGCAGAACAGGCTATGGCTACACCTTC. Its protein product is CATSRTGYGYTF.

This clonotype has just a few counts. CDR3 sequence reads: CASSLGSRGANEQYF. The CDR3 coding sequence is TGTGCCAGCAGCTTAGGATCTCGGGGGGCCAACGAGCAGTACTTC. This chain links TRBV7-9 with TRBJ2-7; a possible D gene is TRBD2 (7 bases). Germline CDR1 is SEHNR and CDR2 is FQNEAQ (reference sequence). Trimming stripped 1 base from V and 5 bases from J, with 15 bases between. This CDR3 has 15 residues.

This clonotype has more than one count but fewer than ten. CDR3 in DNA: TGTGCCAGCTCGAATGTGGGGCCCTCTAGCACAGATACGCAGTATTTT. Protein product: CASSNVGPSSTDTQYF. The rearrangement uses TRBV7-9 and TRBJ2-3; D may be TRBD1 (5 bases). Germline V gene sequence: CDR1 SEHNR, CDR2 FQNEAQ (reference sequence). This CDR3 comprises 16 residues. The V end was cut by 8 bases, the J end by 0 bases, with 18 bases between.

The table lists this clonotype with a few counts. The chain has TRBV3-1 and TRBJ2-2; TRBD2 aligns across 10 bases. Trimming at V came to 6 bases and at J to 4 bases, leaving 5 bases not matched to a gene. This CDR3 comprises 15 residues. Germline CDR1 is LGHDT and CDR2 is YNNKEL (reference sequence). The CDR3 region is CASRLLAGPTGELFF. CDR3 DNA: TGTGCCAGCAGGTTACTAGCGGGACCCACCGGGGAGCTGTTTTTT.

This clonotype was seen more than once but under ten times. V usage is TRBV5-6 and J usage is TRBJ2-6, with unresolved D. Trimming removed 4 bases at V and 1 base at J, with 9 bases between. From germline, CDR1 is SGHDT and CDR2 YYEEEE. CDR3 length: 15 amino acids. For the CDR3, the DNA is TGTGCCAGCAGCGGATTCCCATCTGGGGCCAACGTCCTGACTTTC. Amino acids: CASSGFPSGANVLTF.